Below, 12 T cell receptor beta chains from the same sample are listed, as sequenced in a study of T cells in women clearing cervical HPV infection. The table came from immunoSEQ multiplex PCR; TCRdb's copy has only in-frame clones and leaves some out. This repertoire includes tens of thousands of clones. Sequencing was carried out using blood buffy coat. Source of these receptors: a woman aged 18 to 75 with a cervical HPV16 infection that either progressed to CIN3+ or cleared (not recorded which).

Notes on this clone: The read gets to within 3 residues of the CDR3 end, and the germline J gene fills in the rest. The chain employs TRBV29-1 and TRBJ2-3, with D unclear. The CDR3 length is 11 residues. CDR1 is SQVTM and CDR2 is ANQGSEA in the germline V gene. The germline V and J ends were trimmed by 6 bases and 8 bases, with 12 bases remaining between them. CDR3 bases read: TGCAGCGTACCCGGTTCCGGTACG. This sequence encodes CSVPGSGT. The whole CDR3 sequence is CSVPGSGTQYF.

The sequenced CDR3 bases are TGTGCCAGCAGCCCACCGGGACAGCAAGAGACC. This gives the protein CASSPPGQQET. The entire CDR3 protein is CASSPPGQQETQYF. This chain links TRBV3-1 (or the pseudogene TRBV3-2) with TRBJ2-5, with TRBD1 matching over 7 bases. The missing CDR3 end, 3 residues past where the read stops, is filled in from the germline J gene. The CDR3 is made up of 14 amino acids. CDR1 is LGHDT, CDR2 YNNKEL, per germline (reference sequence). J gave up 2 bases and V 4 bases, and 4 bases lay outside the gene matches.

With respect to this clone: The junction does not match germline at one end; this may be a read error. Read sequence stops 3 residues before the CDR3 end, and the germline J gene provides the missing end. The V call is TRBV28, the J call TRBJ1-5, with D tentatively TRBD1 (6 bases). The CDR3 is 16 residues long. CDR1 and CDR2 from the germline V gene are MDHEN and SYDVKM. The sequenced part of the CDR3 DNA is TGTGCCAGCAGCTTATTGGTGCAGGGGAACAATCAGCCC. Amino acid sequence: CASSLLVQGNNQP. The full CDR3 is CASSLLVQGNNQPQHF.

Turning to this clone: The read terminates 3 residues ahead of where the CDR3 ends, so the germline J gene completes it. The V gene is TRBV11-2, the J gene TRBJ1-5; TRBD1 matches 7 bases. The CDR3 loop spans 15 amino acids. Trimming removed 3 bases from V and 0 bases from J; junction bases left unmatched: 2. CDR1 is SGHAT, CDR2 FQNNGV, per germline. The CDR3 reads CASSLGTASNQPQHF. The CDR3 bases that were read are TGTGCCAGCAGCTTGGGGACAGCTAGCAATCAGCCC.

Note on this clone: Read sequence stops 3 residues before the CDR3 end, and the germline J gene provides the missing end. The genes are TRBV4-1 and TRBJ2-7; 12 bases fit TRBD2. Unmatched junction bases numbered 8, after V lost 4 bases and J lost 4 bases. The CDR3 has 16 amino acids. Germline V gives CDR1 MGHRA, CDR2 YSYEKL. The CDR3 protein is CASSPWTSGALYEQYF. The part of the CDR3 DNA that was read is TGCGCCAGCAGCCCTTGGACTAGCGGGGCCTTATACGAG.

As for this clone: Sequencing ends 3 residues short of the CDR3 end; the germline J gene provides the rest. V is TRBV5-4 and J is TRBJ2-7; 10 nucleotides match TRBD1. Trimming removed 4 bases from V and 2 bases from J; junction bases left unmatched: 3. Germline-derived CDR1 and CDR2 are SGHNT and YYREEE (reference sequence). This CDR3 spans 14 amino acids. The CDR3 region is CASSPGQGAYEQYF. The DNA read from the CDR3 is TGTGCCAGCAGCCCAGGACAGGGGGCCTACGAG.

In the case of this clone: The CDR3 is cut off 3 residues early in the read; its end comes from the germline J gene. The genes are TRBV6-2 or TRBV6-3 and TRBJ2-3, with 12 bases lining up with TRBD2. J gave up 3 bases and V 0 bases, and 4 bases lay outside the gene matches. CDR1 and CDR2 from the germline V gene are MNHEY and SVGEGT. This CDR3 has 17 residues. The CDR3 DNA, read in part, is TGTGCCAGCAGTTACTCCCTAGCGGGGGGGCCAACAGATACG. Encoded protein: CASSYSLAGGPTDT. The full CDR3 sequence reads CASSYSLAGGPTDTQYF.

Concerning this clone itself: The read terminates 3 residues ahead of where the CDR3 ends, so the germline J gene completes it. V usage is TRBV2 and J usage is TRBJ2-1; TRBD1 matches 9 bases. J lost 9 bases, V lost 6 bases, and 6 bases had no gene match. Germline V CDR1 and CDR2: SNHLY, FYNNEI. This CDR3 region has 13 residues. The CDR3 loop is CASRAGTGFEQFF. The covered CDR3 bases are TGTGCCAGCAGAGCCGGGACAGGGTTTGAG. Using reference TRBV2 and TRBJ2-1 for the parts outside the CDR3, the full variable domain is EPEVTQTPSHQVTQMGQEVILRCVPISNHLYFYWYRQILGQKVEFLVSFYNNEISEKSEIFDDQFSVERPDGSNFTLKIRSTKLEDSAMYFCASRAGTGFEQFFGPGTRLTVL.

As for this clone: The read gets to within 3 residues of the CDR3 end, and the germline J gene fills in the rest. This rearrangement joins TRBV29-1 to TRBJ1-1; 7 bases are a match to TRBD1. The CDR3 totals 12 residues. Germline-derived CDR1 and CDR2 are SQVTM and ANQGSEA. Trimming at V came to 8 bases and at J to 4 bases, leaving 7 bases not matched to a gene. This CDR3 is CSFGQAATEAFF. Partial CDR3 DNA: TGCAGCTTCGGACAGGCCGCCACTGAA.

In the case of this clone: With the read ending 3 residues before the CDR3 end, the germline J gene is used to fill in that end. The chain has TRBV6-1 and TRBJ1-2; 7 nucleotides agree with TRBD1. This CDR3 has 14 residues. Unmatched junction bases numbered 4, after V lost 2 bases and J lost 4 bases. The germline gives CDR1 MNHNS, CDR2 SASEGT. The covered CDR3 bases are TGTGCCAGCAGTGAACCTGGGACAGTCTATGGC. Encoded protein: CASSEPGTVYG. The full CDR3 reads CASSEPGTVYGYTF.

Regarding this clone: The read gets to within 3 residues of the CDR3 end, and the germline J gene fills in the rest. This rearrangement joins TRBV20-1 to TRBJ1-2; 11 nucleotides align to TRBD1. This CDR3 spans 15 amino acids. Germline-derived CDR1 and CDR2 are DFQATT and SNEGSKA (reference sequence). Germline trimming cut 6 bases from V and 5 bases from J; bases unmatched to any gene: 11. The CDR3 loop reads CSAVPRDRGVYGYTF. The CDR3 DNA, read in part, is TGCAGTGCCGTCCCCCGGGACAGGGGGGTATATGGC.

The CDR3 bases that were read are TGCAGCGTTGAGGGTGACAGTCCCACTGAA. Encoded protein: CSVEGDSPTE. The whole CDR3 reads CSVEGDSPTEAFF. The gene calls are TRBV29-1 and TRBJ1-1; a weak D match, TRBD1 (5 bases). The read ends 3 residues shy of where the CDR3 ends; the end is completed using the germline J gene. The germline gives CDR1 SQVTM, CDR2 ANQGSEA. This CDR3 comprises 13 residues. Trimming pared 3 bases from V and 4 bases from J, leaving 12 bases between.